The sample holds many counts of the clone carrying this TCR beta chain. V was trimmed by 5 bases and J by 6 bases, leaving 8 bases between them. The germline gives CDR1 MDHEN, CDR2 SYDVKM. This CDR3 is 12 amino acids long. This entry belongs to a study of neurological immune-mediated disorders. TCRdb used MiXCR to reprocess the 5' RACE reads, holding one entry per CDR3 protein. The sample has roughly 80,000 distinct CDR3 sequences, about 9.3% seen once. The sequence was obtained from a middle-aged man in good health. The chain has TRBV28 and TRBJ2-1; TRBD1 is a possible D gene (6 bases). Sequenced input: PBMCs. CDR3: CASSTGFNEQFF. Written as DNA, the CDR3 is TGTGCCAGCAGTACAGGGTTCAATGAGCAGTTCTTC.